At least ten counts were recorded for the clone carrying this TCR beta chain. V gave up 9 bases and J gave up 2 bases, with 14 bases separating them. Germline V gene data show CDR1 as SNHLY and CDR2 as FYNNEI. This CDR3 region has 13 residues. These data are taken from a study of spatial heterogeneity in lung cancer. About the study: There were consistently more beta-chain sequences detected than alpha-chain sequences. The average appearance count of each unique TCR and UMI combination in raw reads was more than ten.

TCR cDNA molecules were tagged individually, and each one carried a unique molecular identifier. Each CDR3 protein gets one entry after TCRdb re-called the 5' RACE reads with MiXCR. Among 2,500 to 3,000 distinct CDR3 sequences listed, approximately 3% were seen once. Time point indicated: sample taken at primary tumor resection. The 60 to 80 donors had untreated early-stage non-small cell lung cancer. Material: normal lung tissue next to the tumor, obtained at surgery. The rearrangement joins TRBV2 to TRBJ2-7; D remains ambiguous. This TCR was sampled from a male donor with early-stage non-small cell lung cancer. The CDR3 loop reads CASRTDTTYEQYF. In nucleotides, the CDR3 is TGTGCCAGTCGGACGGATACTACCTACGAGCAGTACTTC.